A single sample gave rise to the 18 T cell receptor beta chains below, sequenced in a study of immune cell composition in non-small cell lung cancer. TCRdb's copy holds only in-frame clones and misses some; the assay was immunoSEQ multiplex PCR. The sample has 6,000 to 8,000 clones; about 78% are singletons. The specimen was lung tumor tissue. The receptors originated from a human donor with non-small cell lung cancer.

V gene TRBV6-5 combines with J gene TRBJ2-3; TRBD1 matches at 8 bases. V dropped 4 bases and J dropped 1; count of bases not matched to a gene: 1. The CDR3 extends over 14 amino acids. Looked up from germline, CDR1 is MNHEY and CDR2 is SVGAGI. The chain's CDR3 is CASSLDRGTDTQYF. CDR3 nucleotides: TGTGCCAGCAGTTTGGACAGGGGCACAGATACGCAGTATTTT.

V is TRBV20-1 and J is TRBJ2-7, with 8 nucleotides matching TRBD2. There are 11 residues in the CDR3. Germline CDR1 and CDR2: DFQATT and SNEGSKA (reference sequence). The V and J ends lost 6 bases and 6 bases, in that order; junction bases with no gene match: 4. DNA for the CDR3: TGCAGTGCCGGGGGGGCGGGCGAGCAGTACTTC. Translated: CSAGGAGEQYF.

The sample holds a few counts of this clone. This chain uses TRBV19 with TRBJ1-2, with TRBD1 as a possible D gene (5 bases). Looked up from germline, CDR1 is LNHDA and CDR2 is SQIVND (reference sequence). The CDR3 length is 17 residues. The ends were cut back, 1 base at V and 5 bases at J, with 20 bases in the middle. CDR3 loop: CASSIVFRETELYGYTF. In nucleotides, the CDR3 is TGTGCCAGTAGTATAGTGTTTCGAGAGACAGAACTTTATGGCTACACCTTC.

The chain recombines TRBV7-2 with TRBJ2-5; D unresolved. Germline loops: CDR1 SGHTA, CDR2 FQGNSA. This CDR3 is built from 12 residues. Between the trimmed V and J ends, which lost 1 base and 4 bases, there was a span of 4 bases. CDR3 region: CASSLGRETQYF. The CDR3 bases are TGTGCCAGCAGCTTAGGCAGAGAGACCCAGTACTTC.

This rearrangement joins TRBV6-4 to TRBJ2-1; 14 nucleotides line up with TRBD2. J gave up 8 bases and V 10 bases, and 10 bases lay outside the gene matches. CDR3 length equals 15 residues. Germline CDR1 reads MRHNA; CDR2 reads SNTAGT. CDR3 DNA sequence: TGTGCCACCTCCGGGACTAGCGGGGGAGCCGATGAGCAGTTCTTC. It encodes CATSGTSGGADEQFF.

This chain uses TRBV9 with TRBJ2-1; 11 nucleotides line up with TRBD2. CDR3 length equals 16 residues. The germline V gene encodes CDR1 SGDLS and CDR2 YYNGEE. V shed 0 bases and J 7 bases; nucleotides not matched to a gene: 6. The CDR3 bases are TGTGCCAGCAGCGTAGACCTAGCGGGGGGAGTGAATGAGCAGTTCTTC. Translated: CASSVDLAGGVNEQFF.

The chain couples TRBV19 to TRBJ1-4; 7 bases agree with TRBD1. The CDR3 spans 14 residues. The V segment lost 5 bases and the J segment 8 bases; nucleotides outside the gene matches: 8. CDR1 and CDR2 from the germline V gene are LNHDA and SQIVND (reference sequence). For the CDR3, the DNA is TGTGCCAGTAGTGGGGACAGCATGGGGGAAAAACTGTTTTTT. Its translation: CASSGDSMGEKLFF. Full variable domain (remainder filled in from reference TRBV19 and TRBJ1-4): DGGITQSPKYLFRKEGQNVTLSCEQNLNHDAMYWYRQDPGQGLRLIYYSQIVNDFQKGDIAEGYSVSREKKESFPLTVTSAQKNPTAFYLCASSGDSMGEKLFFGSGTQLSVL.

The chain is built from TRBV5-4 and TRBJ1-1; the match to TRBD1 covers 8 bases. Looked up from germline, CDR1 is SGHNT and CDR2 is YYREEE (reference sequence). V gave up 2 bases and J gave up 1 base; unmatched junction bases: 4. This CDR3 contains 15 residues. The CDR3 DNA is TGTGCCAGCAGCTTTGCAGACAGGGGGAACACTGAAGCTTTCTTT. Amino acids: CASSFADRGNTEAFF. The full variable domain, in which reference TRBV5-4 and TRBJ1-1 provide the parts outside the CDR3, is ETGVTQSPTHLIKTRGQQVTLRCSSQSGHNTVSWYQQALGQGPQFIFQYYREEENGRGNFPPRFSGLQFPNYSSELNVNALELDDSALYLCASSFADRGNTEAFFGQGTRLTVV.

The rearrangement joins TRBV9 to TRBJ1-2; maybe TRBD1 (6 bases). The V end lost 3 bases, the J end lost 2 bases, and 14 bases lay between the germline ends. Per the germline V gene, CDR1 is SGDLS and CDR2 is YYNGEE. CDR3 length: 15 residues. CDR3 amino acids: CASSAGGAVNYGYTF. CDR3 bases: TGTGCCAGCAGCGCGGGGGGGGCGGTGAACTATGGCTACACCTTC.

The gene calls are TRBV6-5 and TRBJ1-6; TRBD1 is a possible D gene (5 bases). CDR1 and CDR2 from the germline V gene are MNHEY and SVGAGI. Trimming left V 2 bases short and J 9 bases short, with 8 bases between. The CDR3 covers 13 residues. CDR3 bases: TGTGCCAGCAGTTACCAGGGTTTTTCACCCCTCCACTTT. Translation gives CASSYQGFSPLHF.

The rearrangement links TRBV7-8 to TRBJ2-7, with 12 bases aligning to TRBD2. From germline, CDR1 is SGHVS and CDR2 FQNEAQ. CDR3 length equals 15 residues. Losses at the gene ends were 5 bases for V and 3 bases for J; bases not matched to a gene: 5. This chain's CDR3 is CASSPRTSGDYEQYF. The CDR3 DNA sequence: TGTGCCAGCAGCCCCCGGACTAGCGGGGACTACGAGCAGTACTTC.

This clone appeared a single time. J is TRBJ2-3 and V is TRBV12-5; D is possibly TRBD1 or TRBD2 (5 bases each). Germline V gene sequence: CDR1 LGHNT, CDR2 FRNRAP. The CDR3 is made up of 13 amino acids. The V and J ends lost 11 bases and 2 bases respectively, with 14 bases between them. The CDR3 is CAAGTDSTDTQYF. CDR3 sequence (DNA): TGTGCTGCCGGGACCGACTCCACAGATACGCAGTATTTT.

The CDR3 bases are TGTGCCAGCAGCTTTGCTGGACAGGGGGCCGGGGAGCTGTTTTTT. Its translation is CASSFAGQGAGELFF. This chain links TRBV7-2 with TRBJ2-2; 10 nucleotides agree with TRBD1. The CDR3 contains 15 residues. Germline CDR1 SGHTA, CDR2 FQGNSA. V lost 3 bases to trimming and J lost 6 bases; unmatched junction nucleotides: 4.

The chain couples TRBV11-2 to TRBJ2-4, with 12 bases lining up with TRBD2. Germline assignment: CDR1 SGHAT and CDR2 FQNNGV. J gave up 7 bases and V 8 bases, and 21 bases lay outside the gene matches. The CDR3 runs to 19 residues. Written as DNA, the CDR3 is TGTGCCAGCTTGGGGGCTAGCGGGGGGGCGACGGGATTGGGGAACATTCAGTACTTC. It codes for CASLGASGGATGLGNIQYF.

The V call is TRBV6-5, the J call TRBJ1-5; a weak D match, TRBD1 (5 bases). The CDR3 is 14 amino acids. Germline V gives CDR1 MNHEY, CDR2 SVGAGI. The V gene lost 5 bases and the J gene lost 7 bases, with 15 bases spanning the gap. The CDR3 loop is CASSMDTADQPQHF. The CDR3 DNA reads as TGTGCCAGCAGTATGGACACGGCCGACCAGCCCCAGCATTTT.

This chain joins TRBV19 and TRBJ1-1; D remains ambiguous. The V end was cut by 2 bases, the J end by 1 base, with 5 bases between. The CDR3 sequence is 13 residues long. Germline loops: CDR1 LNHDA, CDR2 SQIVND (reference sequence). This chain's CDR3 is CASSIIPNTEAFF. Here the CDR3 DNA reads TGTGCCAGTAGTATAATCCCGAACACTGAAGCTTTCTTT. The variable domain in full, completed from reference TRBV19 and TRBJ1-1, reads DGGITQSPKYLFRKEGQNVTLSCEQNLNHDAMYWYRQDPGQGLRLIYYSQIVNDFQKGDIAEGYSVSREKKESFPLTVTSAQKNPTAFYLCASSIIPNTEAFFGQGTRLTVV.

V is TRBV4-2 and J is TRBJ2-1; 8 nucleotides match TRBD1. Trimming at V came to 2 bases and at J to 9 bases, leaving 9 bases not matched to a gene. This CDR3 is built from 15 residues. Germline lookup yields CDR1 LGHNA and CDR2 YNFKEQ. In nucleotides, the CDR3 is TGTGCCAGCAGCCAAACGACGACAGGGGTGGCTGAGCAGTTCTTC. Amino acids: CASSQTTTGVAEQFF.

The chain links TRBV7-8 to TRBJ2-3; 11 nucleotides agree with TRBD2. V lost 0 bases to trimming and J lost 1 base; unmatched junction nucleotides: 6. Germline V lookup: CDR1 SGHVS, CDR2 FQNEAQ. The length of the CDR3 is 18 residues. CDR3 DNA: TGTGCCAGCAGCTTAGCGCGGGCTAGCGGGGGGCGCACAGATACGCAGTATTTT. As protein: CASSLARASGGRTDTQYF.